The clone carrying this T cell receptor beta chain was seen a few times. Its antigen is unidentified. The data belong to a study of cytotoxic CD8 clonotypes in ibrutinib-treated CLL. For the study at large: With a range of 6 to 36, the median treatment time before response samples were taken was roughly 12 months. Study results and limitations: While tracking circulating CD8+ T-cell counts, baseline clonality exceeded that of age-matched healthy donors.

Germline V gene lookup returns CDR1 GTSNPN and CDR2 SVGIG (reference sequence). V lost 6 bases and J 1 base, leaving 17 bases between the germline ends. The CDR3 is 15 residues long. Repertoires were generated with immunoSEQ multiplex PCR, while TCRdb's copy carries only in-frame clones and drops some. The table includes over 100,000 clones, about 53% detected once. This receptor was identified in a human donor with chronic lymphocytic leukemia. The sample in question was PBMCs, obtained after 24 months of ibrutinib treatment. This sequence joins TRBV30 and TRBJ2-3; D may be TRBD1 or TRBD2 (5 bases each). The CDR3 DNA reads TGTGCCTGTAAGCTGGGGGTTGGAGGCACAGATACGCAGTATTTT. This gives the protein CACKLGVGGTDTQYF.